Each of the 25 T cell receptor beta chains below was sequenced from the same sample in a study of glioma-infiltrating T cells. The iRepertoire nested amplicon-rescue multiplex PCR amplified TCR alpha and beta CDR3s from RNA. TCRdb reanalysed the multiplex PCR reads using MiXCR and keeps one entry per CDR3 protein. The profile shows some 85,000 distinct CDR3 sequences, 20% to 25% of them singletons. Material for sequencing was glioma tissue, nonneoplastic brain tissue, or PBMCs (not recorded which). These receptors originate from a human donor with low-grade glioma or glioblastoma, undergoing nonglioma brain surgery, or in good health (not recorded which).

This clonotype was observed a handful of times. V usage is TRBV12-3 or TRBV12-4 and J usage is TRBJ1-5; 8 bases line up with TRBD1. The CDR3 sequence is 13 residues long. Germline trimming cut 6 bases from V and 6 bases from J; bases unmatched to any gene: 4. This chain's CDR3 is CASSRTGSQPQHF. In DNA form, the CDR3 reads TGTGCCAGCAGCAGGACAGGGAGTCAGCCCCAGCATTTT.

Notes on this clonotype: This may arise from a read error, as a much more abundant clone is one base away. The V and J genes are TRBV7-6 and TRBJ2-7; 11 nucleotides line up with TRBD2. Germline V gene data show CDR1 as SGHVS and CDR2 as FNYEAQ. With 3 bases clipped from V and 6 bases from J, the junction kept 16 bases outside the gene matches. The CDR3 loop spans 18 amino acids. The CDR3 DNA reads as TGTGCCAGCAGCTTGGGAACTAGCGGGGGCCCGGACCAGGGCGAGCAGTACTTC. This gives the protein CASSLGTSGGPDQGEQYF.

This clonotype was observed at least ten times. This chain connects TRBV7-6 to TRBJ2-3; D possibly corresponds to TRBD2 (8 bases). CDR3 length: 15 residues. Trimming pared 6 bases from V and 3 bases from J, leaving 16 bases between. Germline CDR1 SGHVS, CDR2 FNYEAQ. DNA for the CDR3: TGTGCCAGCAGTACGGGAGGGGGCTTAACAGATACGCAGTATTTT. Protein: CASSTGGGLTDTQYF.

The CDR3 region has the DNA TGTGCCAGCAGCGTAGATTTCGGAAATAATCAGCCCCAGCATTTT. Its protein is CASSVDFGNNQPQHF. J is TRBJ1-5 and V is TRBV13; D call uncertain. The CDR3 loop spans 15 amino acids. Trimming cost V 5 bases and J 4 bases, with 15 bases left between them. Germline V gene sequence: CDR1 PRHDT, CDR2 FYEKMQ (reference sequence).

The V and J genes are TRBV5-1 and TRBJ2-1; D gene uncertain. CDR1 is SGHRS, CDR2 YFSETQ, per germline. The V gene lost 0 bases and the J gene lost 1 base, with 8 bases spanning the gap. The CDR3 is 15 amino acids. The CDR3 here is CASSLEFRSYNEQFF. The CDR3 nucleotides read TGCGCCAGCAGCTTGGAATTCCGATCCTACAATGAGCAGTTCTTC.

This chain links TRBV3-1 with TRBJ2-7; 7 nucleotides line up with TRBD2. The CDR3 runs to 14 residues. The trim removed 2 bases at V and 7 bases at J, leaving 8 bases unmatched. Germline V lookup: CDR1 LGHDT, CDR2 YNNKEL (reference sequence). CDR3 nucleotides: TGTGCCAGCAGCCAATTCGGGAGGTCGAATGAGCAGTACTTC. Its translation is CASSQFGRSNEQYF.

This clonotype was found many times. The CDR3 DNA sequence: TGTGCCAGCAGCTTAGTTGCAGGAGACTTCTATGGCTACACCTTC. Translating gives CASSLVAGDFYGYTF. The chain is built from TRBV7-6 and TRBJ1-2, with D uncertain. Germline V lookup: CDR1 SGHVS, CDR2 FNYEAQ. V was trimmed by 1 base and J by 4 bases, leaving 13 bases between them. The CDR3 is 15 residues long. The full variable domain, completed using reference TRBV7-6 and TRBJ1-2, is GAGVSQSPRYKVTKRGQDVALRCDPISGHVSLYWYRQALGQGPEFLTYFNYEAQQDKSGLPNDRFSAERPEGSISTLTIQRTEQRDSAMYRCASSLVAGDFYGYTFGSGTRLTVV.

This clonotype came up many times. V is TRBV18 and J is TRBJ1-2, with D possibly matching TRBD1 (6 bases). The V gene's germline CDR1 is KGHSH and CDR2 LQKENI. The CDR3 has 14 residues. V gave up 6 bases and J gave up 1 base, with 12 bases separating them. This CDR3 is CASSSQGSNYGYTF. DNA for the CDR3: TGTGCCAGCTCTTCTCAGGGGAGTAACTATGGCTACACCTTC.

This clonotype occurred many times. This chain links TRBV20-1 with TRBJ2-1, with TRBD2 identical over 13 bases. Germline assignment: CDR1 DFQATT and CDR2 SNEGSKA (reference sequence). V lost 6 bases and J lost 7; bases outside the gene matches: 18. This CDR3 comprises 18 residues. CDR3 in DNA: TGCAGTGCGGCCATGACTAGCGGGAGGACACCGTCGAGGAATGAGCAGTTCTTC. Translating it yields CSAAMTSGRTPSRNEQFF.

This clonotype was detected many times. The CDR3 spells CASSPSTRGNTEAFF. CDR3 in DNA: TGTGCCAGCTCACCGAGTACGCGGGGAAACACTGAAGCTTTCTTT. This rearrangement joins TRBV18 to TRBJ1-1; D is ambiguous. This CDR3 has 15 residues. The V gene's germline CDR1 is KGHSH and CDR2 LQKENI. Trimming removed 3 bases from V and 2 bases from J, with 13 bases in between.

There are many counts of this clonotype. The chain combines TRBV11-1 with TRBJ2-1; 8 bases map to TRBD2. The CDR3 has 17 residues. CDR1 is SGHAT, CDR2 FQDESV, per germline (reference sequence). Trimming cost V 3 bases and J 4 bases; bases outside gene matches: 11. CDR3 DNA sequence: TGTGCCAGCAGCTTTCAATTGACTAGCGCCATTTACAATGAGCAGTTCTTC. Translating it yields CASSFQLTSAIYNEQFF.

At least ten counts were recorded for this clonotype. The genes are TRBV4-1 and TRBJ1-1; D possibly corresponds to TRBD1 (6 bases). The CDR3 is 13 amino acids. CDR1 is MGHRA, CDR2 YSYEKL, per germline. V dropped 2 bases and J dropped 4 bases, with 8 bases sitting between them. CDR3 sequence reads: CASSQNRVTEAFF. Written as DNA, the CDR3 is TGCGCCAGCAGCCAAAACAGGGTCACTGAAGCTTTCTTT.

This clonotype came up many times. The chain recombines TRBV19 with TRBJ2-7; a weak D match, TRBD2 (6 bases). The CDR3 extends over 14 amino acids. Between the trimmed V and J ends, which lost 1 base and 3 bases, there was a span of 10 bases. Germline CDR1 is LNHDA and CDR2 is SQIVND (reference sequence). The CDR3 sequence is CASSIGPSVYEQYF. The CDR3 DNA follows: TGTGCCAGTAGTATAGGTCCTAGCGTCTACGAGCAGTACTTC.

This clonotype was observed many times. CDR3 amino acids: CASSPGQSFSQYF. CDR3 bases: TGTGCCAGCAGCCCGGGACAAAGCTTTTCGCAGTACTTC. The V call is TRBV7-9, the J call TRBJ2-7; D perhaps matches TRBD1 (6 bases). Trimming removed 5 bases at V and 9 bases at J, with 17 bases between. Germline V CDR1 and CDR2: SEHNR, FQNEAQ (reference sequence). The CDR3 consists of 13 residues.

CDR3 coding DNA: TGTGCCAGCAGCTTAGGCAGGGGCGCAACTAATGAAAAACTGTTTTTT. Translated, it gives CASSLGRGATNEKLFF. This chain connects TRBV11-2 to TRBJ1-4; maybe TRBD1 (6 bases). Trimming pared 1 base from V and 0 bases from J, leaving 9 bases between. The CDR3 has 16 amino acids. Looked up from germline, CDR1 is SGHAT and CDR2 is FQNNGV.

This clonotype was observed many times. Possible read error: a much larger clone is one base away. The conserved final phenylalanine or tryptophan is absent from the CDR3, which likely points to a read error. The chain joins TRBV6-1 to TRBJ2-7, with D possibly TRBD2 on 5 matching bases. The CDR3 has 14 residues. Per the germline V gene, CDR1 is MNHNS and CDR2 is SASEGT. Trimming pared 7 bases from V and 7 bases from J, leaving 20 bases between. CDR3 in DNA: TGTGCCAGCAAACTCCGGGATCCCAGAGGAGAGCAGTACCTC. It is translated as CASKLRDPRGEQYL.

This clonotype was counted at least ten times. The chain has TRBV7-2 and TRBJ2-3; no clear D gene. The CDR3 is 13 residues long. CDR1 is SGHTA and CDR2 is FQGNSA in the germline V gene. Between the trimmed V and J ends, which lost 2 bases and 5 bases, there was a span of 8 bases. The CDR3 protein is CASSLSSVDTQYF. In nucleotides, the CDR3 is TGTGCCAGCAGCTTAAGCAGCGTAGATACGCAGTATTTT.

This clonotype was counted a few times. The CDR3 region is CASSGTSGRLSYNEQFF. As DNA, the CDR3 is TGTGCCAGCAGCGGGACTAGCGGGAGGTTATCCTACAATGAGCAGTTCTTC. The chain recombines TRBV2 with TRBJ2-1; TRBD2 agrees at 15 bases. Germline V gene data show CDR1 as SNHLY and CDR2 as FYNNEI. Trimming at V came to 6 bases and at J to 1 base, leaving 4 bases not matched to a gene. The CDR3 is 17 residues long.

This clonotype occurred many times. The rearrangement joins TRBV6-1 to TRBJ1-1; TRBD1 agrees at 8 bases. J lost 1 base, V lost 10 bases, and 5 bases had no gene match. Germline CDR1 MNHNS, CDR2 SASEGT. The length of the CDR3 is 13 residues. CDR3 in DNA: TGTGCCACGTCAGGGGGCCAGAACACTGAAGCTTTCTTT. Encoded protein: CATSGGQNTEAFF.

There are a few counts of this clonotype. This chain joins TRBV28 and TRBJ2-1; the match to TRBD2 covers 14 bases. Germline-derived CDR1 and CDR2 are MDHEN and SYDVKM. Trimming removed 6 bases from V and 2 bases from J; junction bases left unmatched: 3. The CDR3 loop spans 16 amino acids. CDR3 bases: TGTGCCAGCAGACCGACTAGCGGGGGGGCCTACAATGAGCAGTTCTTC. Protein product: CASRPTSGGAYNEQFF.

The rearrangement joins TRBV29-1 to TRBJ1-4; 7 bases map to TRBD1. Germline assignment: CDR1 SQVTM and CDR2 ANQGSEA. The CDR3 sequence is 14 residues long. The trim removed 4 bases at V and 8 bases at J, leaving 10 bases unmatched. The CDR3 DNA is TGCAGCGTTGGCGACAGGGCGCCCTCCGAAAAACTGTTTTTT. Its protein is CSVGDRAPSEKLFF.

This clonotype was counted many times. This chain joins TRBV20-1 and TRBJ2-1; 12 bases match TRBD2. This CDR3 has 15 residues. Germline-derived CDR1 and CDR2 are DFQATT and SNEGSKA (reference sequence). V lost 1 base to trimming and J lost 7 bases; unmatched junction nucleotides: 5. CDR3 sequence (DNA): TGCAGTGCTAGAGCCCTAGCGGGAGGGCTGAATGAGCAGTTCTTC. As protein: CSARALAGGLNEQFF.

To note about this clonotype: A clone one base away is much larger, so this may be a read error. DNA for the CDR3: TGTGCCAGCAGCCGGGGTGCCGCTGAAGCTTTCTTT. Protein sequence: CASSRGAAEAFF. The chain recombines TRBV11-1 with TRBJ1-1, with D unresolved. The CDR3 covers 12 residues. CDR1 and CDR2 (germline): SGHAT, FQDESV (reference sequence). V was cut by 5 bases and J by 6 bases, with 10 bases left in between. Drawing the rest from reference TRBV11-1 and TRBJ1-1, the complete variable domain is EAEVAQSPRYKITEKSQAVAFWCDPISGHATLYWYRQILGQGPELLVQFQDESVVDDSQLPKDRFSAERLKGVDSTLKIQPAELGDSAMYLCASSRGAAEAFFGQGTRLTVV.

This clonotype was counted ten times or more. This may be a read error, as it is one base from a much larger clone. The chain is built from TRBV6-2 or TRBV6-3 and TRBJ1-1, with 7 bases matching TRBD1. Germline loops: CDR1 MNHEY, CDR2 SVGEGT. This CDR3 contains 15 residues. The CDR3 coding sequence is TGTGTCAGCAGTTATCTGACAGGGATGAACACTGAAGCTTTCTTT. Its protein is CVSSYLTGMNTEAFF.

This clonotype was counted ten times or more. The chain joins TRBV7-8 to TRBJ1-6; no clear D. This CDR3 has 13 residues. Germline CDR1 is SGHVS and CDR2 is FQNEAQ. V was cut by 0 bases and J by 9 bases, with 6 bases left in between. The CDR3 region has the DNA TGTGCCAGCAGCTTAGCGGAAGGTTCACCCCTCCACTTT. This codes for CASSLAEGSPLHF.